This TCR beta chain emerged from a study of blood T cell repertoires in COVID-19. About the research overall: Whether acute or convalescent, the COVID-19 samples came from the United States, Italy and Spain. From T cells, B-cell-depleted T cells, or PBMCs came the material, which was cDNA or gDNA.

Per the original methods: Estimation of nucleated cell counts was performed using reference gene primer amplification. Assay used: immunoSEQ multiplex PCR; TCRdb lists only in-frame clones, some missing. V, J and clone size are taken as reported in that table, and D and trimming were inferred from the DNA itself. The data hold some 400,000 clones, with roughly 90% observed a single time. This CDR3 is 16 amino acids long. The germline V and J ends were trimmed by 5 bases and 0 bases, with 14 bases remaining between them. Germline V gene data show CDR1 as SGHAT and CDR2 as FQNNGV. The sequencing input was peripheral blood. The clonotype was recovered from a man aged 18 to 29 with active or convalescent COVID-19. V and J are TRBV11-2 and TRBJ1-5; D not certain. The CDR3: CASSQYSPYSNQPQHF. DNA of the CDR3: TGTGCCAGCAGCCAATACAGCCCCTATAGCAATCAGCCCCAGCATTTT.